This section outlines one T cell receptor beta chain sequence together with its context. Profiling relied on immunoSEQ multiplex PCR, and the TCRdb table lists in-frame clones only, not all of them. The sample lists about 140,000 clones; about 80% were seen once. J gave up 0 bases and V 4 bases, and 5 bases lay outside the gene matches. Germline lookup yields CDR1 SGHTA and CDR2 FQGNSA. CDR3 length: 15 amino acids. The data stem from a study of blood T cell repertoires in COVID-19. Study background: The origin of the acute and convalescent COVID-19 samples was the United States, Italy and Spain. T cells, B-cell-depleted T cells, or PBMCs supplied cDNA or gDNA.

Sequenced sample: PBMCs or T cells enriched from blood (not recorded which). This TCR came from a woman aged 45 to 65 who had recovered from COVID-19. The chain employs TRBV7-2 and TRBJ2-7, with 8 positions matching TRBD2. The CDR3, as DNA: TGTGCCAGCAGCTCGGGAGGGTGGTACTCCTACGAGCAGTACTTC. It specifies CASSSGGWYSYEQYF.